The 17 T cell receptor beta chains below all came from one sample that was sequenced in a study of T-cell reconstitution after alpha-beta-depleted transplantation in children. Library preparation (for TCRbeta) was performed with unique molecular identifiers. TCRdb reprocessed the PCR reads via MiXCR and lists one record per CDR3 protein. This sample yields some 600,000 distinct CDR3 sequences, of which 13% are seen a single time; 2% to 2.5% belongs to the top ten. The sample was PBMCs, mostly from graft donor cells, taken 360 days after TCRalphabeta/CD19-depleted stem cell transplant. These receptor sequences come from a male patient younger than 18 who had a stem cell transplant for acute myeloid leukemia, so the T cells may come from the graft donor.

The sample holds a few counts of this clonotype. The V call is TRBV18, the J call TRBJ1-1, with D possibly TRBD1 on 5 matching bases. Per the germline V gene, CDR1 is KGHSH and CDR2 is LQKENI. The CDR3 runs 15 residues. V dropped 0 bases and J dropped 0 bases, with 8 bases sitting between them. The CDR3 DNA is TGTGCCAGCTCACCACCGGGGGGAATGAACACTGAAGCTTTCTTT. Translation: CASSPPGGMNTEAFF. Drawing the rest from reference TRBV18 and TRBJ1-1, the complete variable domain is NAGVMQNPRHLVRRRGQEARLRCSPMKGHSHVYWYRQLPEEGLKFMVYLQKENIIDESGMPKERFSAEFPKEGPSILRIQQVVRGDSAAYFCASSPPGGMNTEAFFGQGTRLTVV.

This clonotype has ten or more counts. The chain combines TRBV15 with TRBJ2-5, with unresolved D. This CDR3 spans 16 amino acids. With 0 bases removed from V and 5 bases from J, the gap between germline ends came to 16 bases. Germline V CDR1 and CDR2: LNHNV, YYDKDF (reference sequence). The CDR3 is CATSRDNDIIEETQYF. The CDR3 bases are TGTGCCACCAGCAGAGATAATGATATTATTGAGGAGACCCAGTACTTC.

The chain carries TRBV7-3 and TRBJ2-2, with D uncertain. The CDR3 loop spans 12 amino acids. V shed 1 base and J shed 8 bases, with 5 bases lying between them. Germline V gene sequence: CDR1 SGHTA, CDR2 FQGTGA. CDR3 sequence: CASSLNYGELFF. CDR3 DNA: TGTGCCAGCAGCTTAAATTATGGGGAGCTGTTTTTT.

This clonotype was counted only a few times. The rearrangement links TRBV12-3 or TRBV12-4 to TRBJ2-7, with D tentatively TRBD1 (5 bases). The CDR3 loop spans 14 amino acids. The germline V and J ends were trimmed by 1 base and 4 bases, with 11 bases remaining between them. The CDR3 loop reads CASSLDRPSYEQYF. The CDR3 DNA reads as TGTGCCAGCAGTTTAGACAGGCCGAGTTACGAGCAGTACTTC.

The rearrangement joins TRBV7-2 to TRBJ1-4; no reliable D call. The germline V gene has CDR1 SGHTA and CDR2 FQGNSA. With 2 bases removed from V and 4 bases from J, the gap between germline ends came to 5 bases. The CDR3 consists of 13 residues. This CDR3 is CASSLQINEKLFF. The CDR3, as DNA: TGTGCCAGCAGCTTACAGATTAATGAAAAACTGTTTTTT.

This clonotype was counted only a few times. This sequence joins TRBV4-3 and TRBJ2-1; D gene unclear. This CDR3 has 15 residues. Germline CDR1 and CDR2: LGHNA and YSLEER. The germline V and J ends were trimmed by 1 base and 0 bases, with 7 bases remaining between them. The CDR3 nucleotides are TGCGCCAGCAGCCAAGGTACGATCTCCTACAATGAGCAGTTCTTC. Its translation: CASSQGTISYNEQFF.

J is TRBJ2-5 and V is TRBV20-1; 7 bases match TRBD2. J was trimmed by 4 bases and V by 1 base; bases with no gene match: 6. This CDR3 has 14 amino acids. CDR1 DFQATT and CDR2 SNEGSKA come from the germline V gene (reference sequence). The CDR3 DNA is TGCAGTGCTAGAGTCGTAATAGCGGGAGAGACCCAGTACTTC. Amino acid sequence: CSARVVIAGETQYF.

With respect to this clonotype: With a much larger clone just one base away, this may be a read error. The chain employs TRBV3-1 and TRBJ2-1; D possibly corresponds to TRBD2 (6 bases). The V end was cut by 3 bases, the J end by 8 bases, with 20 bases between. Per the germline V gene, CDR1 is LGHDT and CDR2 is YNNKEL (reference sequence). The CDR3 runs to 16 residues. For the CDR3, the DNA is TGTGCCAGCAGCCATGGCCCTAGCGCGACTGGGGATGAGCAGTTCTTC. Its protein is CASSHGPSATGDEQFF.

This chain connects TRBV11-2 to TRBJ2-5, with 13 bases fitting TRBD2. V was clipped by 5 bases and J by 2 bases; unmatched bases: 11. There are 18 residues in the CDR3. Germline V gives CDR1 SGHAT, CDR2 FQNNGV. CDR3 sequence (DNA): TGTGCCAGCAGCCACATGGGACTAGCGGGATTCCTACAAGAGACCCAGTACTTC. Translated, it gives CASSHMGLAGFLQETQYF.

Only a few counts were recorded for this clonotype. The chain recombines TRBV29-1 with TRBJ2-7; 12 bases agree with TRBD2. Germline V gene sequence: CDR1 SQVTM, CDR2 ANQGSEA. V lost 7 bases, J lost 7 bases, and 11 bases stayed unmatched. The CDR3 totals 14 residues. The CDR3 spells CSAGALAGGREQYF. The CDR3 DNA reads TGCAGCGCCGGGGCGCTAGCGGGAGGGCGTGAGCAGTACTTC.

With respect to this clonotype: One base away lies a much larger clone, so this may be a sequencing read error. CDR3 in DNA: TGTGCCACCAGCCCCTTCGGCACAGATACGCAGTATTTT. Translated: CATSPFGTDTQYF. V usage is TRBV7-3 and J usage is TRBJ2-3; D is unclear. Looked up from germline, CDR1 is SGHTA and CDR2 is FQGTGA. The CDR3 consists of 13 residues.

The chain has TRBV20-1 and TRBJ2-5; the D is unclear. Trimming stripped 5 bases from V and 5 bases from J, with 6 bases between. Germline V gene data show CDR1 as DFQATT and CDR2 as SNEGSKA (reference sequence). This CDR3 is built from 10 residues. The CDR3 sequence is CSALTETQYF. The CDR3 DNA follows: TGCAGTGCTTTGACGGAGACCCAGTACTTC.

This clonotype was observed many times. The chain has TRBV12-3 or TRBV12-4 and TRBJ2-4; 11 positions match TRBD1. The CDR3 is 16 amino acids. V lost 6 bases, J lost 1 base, and 5 bases stayed unmatched. CDR3 sequence (DNA): TGTGCCAGCAGCCCGGACAGGGGGCAGGCCAAAAACATTCAGTACTTC. It encodes CASSPDRGQAKNIQYF.

The sample holds many counts of this clonotype. This chain links TRBV12-3 or TRBV12-4 with TRBJ2-1; D could derive from TRBD1 or TRBD2 (5 bases each). Trimming shortened V by 6 bases and J by 2 bases, and 14 bases separated the two germline ends. This CDR3 has 15 amino acids. The CDR3 reads CASSLGTGPYNEQFF. DNA for the CDR3: TGTGCCAGCAGCCTCGGGACGGGGCCCTACAATGAGCAGTTCTTC.

The gene calls are TRBV25-1 and TRBJ2-5; D call uncertain. Trimming stripped 2 bases from V and 2 bases from J, with 12 bases between. The CDR3 length is 15 residues. Germline V gene data show CDR1 as MGHDK and CDR2 as SYGVNS. CDR3 region: CASSEDKALQETQYF. In nucleotides, the CDR3 is TGTGCCAGCAGTGAAGACAAGGCCTTACAAGAGACCCAGTACTTC.

This clonotype was counted between two and nine times. V and J are TRBV2 and TRBJ1-1, with D possibly TRBD1 on 6 matching bases. CDR3 length: 14 residues. V lost 6 bases and J 0 bases, leaving 11 bases between the germline ends. Per germline, CDR1 SNHLY and CDR2 FYNNEI. The CDR3 reads CASRQGPMNTEAFF. The CDR3 DNA follows: TGTGCCAGCAGACAGGGTCCCATGAACACTGAAGCTTTCTTT.

This clonotype has a handful of counts. V gene TRBV29-1 combines with J gene TRBJ1-2, with 7 nucleotides matching TRBD1. Germline values: CDR1 SQVTM, CDR2 ANQGSEA. With V trimmed by 6 bases and J by 10 bases, 17 bases remained unmatched. The CDR3 spans 14 residues. CDR3 sequence (DNA): TGCAGCGTCGCAGGGGGGCAATTTAACTACGCCTACACCTTC. Translated, it gives CSVAGGQFNYAYTF.